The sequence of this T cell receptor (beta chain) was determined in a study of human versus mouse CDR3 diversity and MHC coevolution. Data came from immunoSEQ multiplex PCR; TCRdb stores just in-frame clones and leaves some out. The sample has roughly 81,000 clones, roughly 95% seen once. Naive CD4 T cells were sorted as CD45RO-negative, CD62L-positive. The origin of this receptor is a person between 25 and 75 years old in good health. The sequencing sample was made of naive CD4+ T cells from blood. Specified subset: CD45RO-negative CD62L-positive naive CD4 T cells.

CDR3 sequence reads: CASSDTGELFF. DNA for the CDR3: TGTGCCAGCAGCGACACCGGGGAGCTGTTTTTT. The V gene is TRBV2, the J gene TRBJ2-2, with D hard to call. Per germline, CDR1 SNHLY and CDR2 FYNNEI. The CDR3 has 11 amino acids. V was pared by 6 bases and J by 3 bases, with 2 bases between.